These 29 T cell receptor beta chains share one sample of origin, sequenced in a study of regulatory T cells in long-lasting Graves disease. Both iRepertoire HTBI primers and Arm-PCR of CDR3 regions were used to build the TCR beta libraries. TCRdb passed the multiplex PCR reads through MiXCR, listing each CDR3 protein once. In the table there are 400,000 to 500,000 distinct CDR3 sequences, 20% to 25% of which are singletons. Time point denoted: persistent/refractory GD, antithyroid drugs over 5 years with positive TRAb. Extracted PBMC RNA gave rise to the TCR library. This sample comprised peripheral blood mononuclear cells (PBMCs), obtained when the disease was refractory, from a patient treated with antithyroid drugs. The receptor source for this set is a female donor with Graves disease.

In its sample, this clonotype was seen many times. V is TRBV5-1 and J is TRBJ2-7; no clear D. The CDR3 contains 13 residues. The germline V gene encodes CDR1 SGHRS and CDR2 YFSETQ. Trimming stripped 2 bases from V and 3 bases from J, with 9 bases between. DNA for the CDR3: TGCGCCAGCAGCTTATTAGGGATCTACGAGCAGTACTTC. Residues: CASSLLGIYEQYF.

This clonotype was seen repeatedly, ten times or more. V gene TRBV28 combines with J gene TRBJ1-5; D gene uncertain. Per the germline V gene, CDR1 is MDHEN and CDR2 is SYDVKM. Trimming cost V 4 bases and J 5 bases, with 3 bases left between them. This CDR3 comprises 11 residues. CDR3 nucleotide sequence: TGTGCCAGCAGTTCCTATCAGCCCCAGCATTTT. Translating it yields CASSSYQPQHF.

V usage is TRBV19 and J usage is TRBJ2-5, with 8 bases matching TRBD1. Germline CDR1 LNHDA, CDR2 SQIVND (reference sequence). Germline trimming cut 5 bases from V and 4 bases from J; bases unmatched to any gene: 9. CDR3 length equals 15 residues. The CDR3: CASSPGDTGGETQYF. DNA for the CDR3: TGTGCCAGTAGTCCTGGTGATACAGGGGGAGAGACCCAGTACTTC.

This clonotype was picked up many times. This rearrangement joins TRBV6-1 to TRBJ2-5; the D is unclear. The V and J ends lost 7 bases and 5 bases respectively, with 14 bases between them. The germline V gene has CDR1 MNHNS and CDR2 SASEGT. The CDR3 is made up of 13 amino acids. The CDR3 sequence is CASTSTVGETQYF. CDR3 in DNA: TGTGCCAGCACTAGTACCGTTGGGGAGACCCAGTACTTC.

The chain combines TRBV7-6 with TRBJ2-1; D is possibly TRBD1 (5 bases). The CDR3 has 16 amino acids. The germline V gene has CDR1 SGHVS and CDR2 FNYEAQ. V dropped 5 bases and J dropped 0 bases, with 14 bases sitting between them. The DNA for the CDR3 is TGTGCCAGCAGCGCTTCTACAGGTAGCTCCTACAATGAGCAGTTCTTC. This encodes CASSASTGSSYNEQFF. Using reference TRBV7-6 and TRBJ2-1 for the parts outside the CDR3, the full variable domain is GAGVSQSPRYKVTKRGQDVALRCDPISGHVSLYWYRQALGQGPEFLTYFNYEAQQDKSGLPNDRFSAERPEGSISTLTIQRTEQRDSAMYRCASSASTGSSYNEQFFGPGTRLTVL.

This clonotype was seen more than once but under ten times. The chain combines TRBV6-2 or TRBV6-3 with TRBJ2-2; 8 nucleotides line up with TRBD1. V gave up 4 bases and J gave up 6 bases; unmatched junction bases: 4. The CDR3 length is 14 residues. The germline V gene encodes CDR1 MNHEY and CDR2 SVGEGT. The CDR3 is CASSWTGHAGELFF. The CDR3 coding sequence is TGTGCCAGCAGTTGGACAGGGCACGCCGGGGAGCTGTTTTTT.

This clonotype appeared many times. V gene TRBV28 combines with J gene TRBJ2-7; D uncertain. The CDR3 has 15 amino acids. CDR1 MDHEN and CDR2 SYDVKM come from the germline V gene. Trimming shortened V by 4 bases and J by 2 bases, and 15 bases separated the two germline ends. CDR3 loop: CASSSHGGGTYEQYF. DNA of the CDR3: TGTGCCAGCAGTTCCCACGGCGGTGGGACCTACGAGCAGTACTTC.

The rearrangement links TRBV7-9 to TRBJ1-3, with D maybe TRBD1 (6 bases). Between the trimmed V and J ends, which lost 5 bases and 2 bases, there was a span of 16 bases. Per the germline V gene, CDR1 is SEHNR and CDR2 is FQNEAQ (reference sequence). This CDR3 comprises 16 residues. CDR3 nucleotides: TGTGCCAGCAGCAAACAGGGAGGTGAGACTGGAAACACCATATATTTT. Protein sequence: CASSKQGGETGNTIYF. The entire variable domain, with the rest obtained from reference TRBV7-9 and TRBJ1-3, is as follows: DTGVSQNPRHKITKRGQNVTFRCDPISEHNRLYWYRQTLGQGPEFLTYFQNEAQLEKSRLLSDRFSAERPKGSFSTLEIQRTEQGDSAMYLCASSKQGGETGNTIYFGEGSWLTVV.

This clonotype was detected ten times or more. V usage is TRBV12-3 or TRBV12-4 and J usage is TRBJ1-5, with D unresolved. Trimming removed 2 bases from V and 5 bases from J, with 13 bases in between. The CDR3 contains 15 residues. The CDR3, as DNA: TGTGCCAGCAGTTTAAGCGGGGTTCGACATCAGCCCCAGCATTTT. As protein: CASSLSGVRHQPQHF.

The chain combines TRBV6-1 with TRBJ2-2, with D tentatively TRBD1 (5 bases). CDR3 length: 16 amino acids. The V end was cut by 1 base, the J end by 3 bases, with 12 bases between. Germline CDR1 is MNHNS and CDR2 is SASEGT. CDR3 nucleotides: TGTGCCAGCAGTGAAGACTTGGGGCAATACACCGGGGAGCTGTTTTTT. This gives the protein CASSEDLGQYTGELFF.

The chain links TRBV19 to TRBJ2-7; perhaps TRBD2 as D (5 bases). The CDR3 sequence is 13 residues long. V lost 7 bases, J lost 2 bases, and 12 bases lay in between. The V gene's germline CDR1 is LNHDA and CDR2 SQIVND (reference sequence). The CDR3 reads CASTGDSPYEQYF. The DNA for the CDR3 is TGTGCCAGTACCGGGGATTCACCCTACGAGCAGTACTTC.

This clonotype was picked up many times. The chain uses TRBV28 and TRBJ1-1, with D maybe TRBD1 (6 bases). CDR3 length equals 15 residues. Germline loops: CDR1 MDHEN, CDR2 SYDVKM. The germline V and J ends were trimmed by 6 bases and 1 base, with 15 bases remaining between them. Written as DNA, the CDR3 is TGTGCCAGCAGCGGAGAGGGGGATCAGAACACTGAAGCTTTCTTT. Amino acids: CASSGEGDQNTEAFF.

This chain joins TRBV6-2 or TRBV6-3 and TRBJ1-2; 8 nucleotides align to TRBD1. The junction had 3 bases not matched to a gene; V was cut back by 0 bases and J by 3 bases. The CDR3 has 15 amino acids. CDR1 is MNHEY and CDR2 is SVGEGT in the germline V gene. DNA for the CDR3: TGTGCCAGCAGTTACTCGGCAGGGGGCTACTATGGCTACACCTTC. Residues: CASSYSAGGYYGYTF.

This clonotype was detected ten times or more. The V call is TRBV11-2, the J call TRBJ1-2; D unresolved. V dropped 0 bases and J dropped 4 bases, with 18 bases sitting between them. The CDR3 has 17 amino acids. The germline V gene has CDR1 SGHAT and CDR2 FQNNGV. The CDR3 DNA reads TGTGCCAGCAGCTTAGATCCCGGAACAGCCCTCGTCTATGGCTACACCTTC. Its translation: CASSLDPGTALVYGYTF.

This clonotype was detected ten times or more. This chain links TRBV14 with TRBJ2-5, with D unclear. This CDR3 contains 11 residues. V was clipped by 3 bases and J by 5 bases, with 4 bases between them. CDR1 SGHDN and CDR2 FVKESK come from the germline V gene. Here the CDR3 DNA reads TGTGCCAGCAGCCAGTTCGAGACCCAGTACTTC. This translates into CASSQFETQYF.

Here the CDR3 reads CASSQSPGTGGNQPQHF. DNA of the CDR3: TGTGCCAGCAGCCAATCTCCCGGGACCGGGGGCAATCAGCCCCAGCATTTT. The chain combines TRBV28 with TRBJ1-5, with D possibly TRBD1 on 5 matching bases. This CDR3 comprises 17 residues. V lost 6 bases and J 2 bases, leaving 20 bases between the germline ends. The germline CDR1 and CDR2 sequences are MDHEN and SYDVKM.

The chain recombines TRBV28 with TRBJ2-1; the D is unclear. Between the trimmed V and J ends, which lost 5 bases and 6 bases, there was a span of 14 bases. The CDR3 extends over 14 amino acids. The germline gives CDR1 MDHEN, CDR2 SYDVKM. CDR3 amino acids: CASSPPGIGNEQFF. CDR3 DNA sequence: TGTGCCAGCAGTCCCCCAGGAATCGGCAATGAGCAGTTCTTC.

With respect to this clonotype: A much larger clonotype is one base distant, so this may be a read error. The V call is TRBV6-1, the J call TRBJ2-4; D call uncertain. The CDR3 has 15 residues. The V and J ends lost 0 bases and 9 bases respectively, with 15 bases between them. From germline, CDR1 is MNHNS and CDR2 SASEGT. The CDR3 nucleotides read TGTGCCAGCAGTGAAGCCCCCCCCGGGTTGAGCATTCAGTACTTC. It codes for CASSEAPPGLSIQYF.

The chain has TRBV29-1 and TRBJ1-2, with unresolved D. In germline, CDR1 is SQVTM, CDR2 ANQGSEA. The CDR3 extends over 12 amino acids. V dropped 2 bases and J dropped 2 bases, with 6 bases sitting between them. The CDR3 here is CSVEWENYGYTF. CDR3 DNA: TGCAGCGTTGAATGGGAAAACTATGGCTACACCTTC.

With respect to this clonotype: Being one base from a much bigger clone, this may be a read error. The genes are TRBV6-2 or TRBV6-3 and TRBJ2-4, with 8 bases lining up with TRBD1. Germline CDR1 is MNHEY and CDR2 is SVGEGT. This CDR3 has 19 amino acids. This chain's CDR3 is CASSYRKTGAPIAKNTQYF. In nucleotides, the CDR3 is TGTGCCAGCAGTTATCGGAAGACAGGGGCTCCAATAGCCAAAAACACTCAGTACTTC.

This clonotype was counted ten times or more. V and J are TRBV7-8 and TRBJ1-6; no firm D call. Per germline, CDR1 SGHVS and CDR2 FQNEAQ. Trimming removed 1 base from V and 10 bases from J, with 17 bases in between. The CDR3 loop spans 16 amino acids. The CDR3 loop reads CASSLGSGGIGSPLHF. The CDR3 DNA sequence: TGTGCCAGCAGCTTAGGGTCTGGCGGGATCGGCTCACCCCTCCACTTT.

The V gene is TRBV7-3, the J gene TRBJ1-1, with no clear D. The ends were cut back, 1 base at V and 3 bases at J, with 9 bases in the middle. The CDR3 runs 14 residues. Germline assignment: CDR1 SGHTA and CDR2 FQGTGA. The chain's CDR3 is CASSLRILDTEAFF. CDR3 bases: TGTGCCAGCAGCTTAAGGATTTTGGACACTGAAGCTTTCTTT.

The chain combines TRBV20-1 with TRBJ2-5, with 7 positions matching TRBD2. The CDR3 runs 16 residues. CDR1 DFQATT and CDR2 SNEGSKA come from the germline V gene (reference sequence). With V trimmed by 2 bases and J by 2 bases, 11 bases remained unmatched. The CDR3: CSARRAAGVTQETQYF. The CDR3 nucleotides are TGCAGTGCTAGACGCGCGGCGGGGGTAACACAAGAGACCCAGTACTTC.

The V call is TRBV14, the J call TRBJ2-1; 8 bases map to TRBD1. The germline gives CDR1 SGHDN, CDR2 FVKESK. Trimming cost V 4 bases and J 5 bases; bases outside gene matches: 10. The CDR3 consists of 16 residues. CDR3: CASSPGRRGLDNEQFF. CDR3 bases: TGTGCCAGCAGCCCCGGCCGCAGGGGGCTCGACAATGAGCAGTTCTTC.

The chain uses TRBV19 and TRBJ2-5; 9 nucleotides match TRBD2. V gave up 7 bases and J gave up 5 bases; unmatched junction bases: 11. The CDR3 spans 15 residues. Germline V lookup: CDR1 LNHDA, CDR2 SQIVND (reference sequence). The DNA of the CDR3 is TGTGCCAGTACGGAAGCGGGGGGCCGTGATGAGACCCAGTACTTC. Translating it yields CASTEAGGRDETQYF.

This clonotype was detected ten times or more. A read error may explain this, as a much larger clone is one base away. The chain links TRBV6-1 to TRBJ1-1; D gene unclear. CDR3 size: 11 residues. V was trimmed by 7 bases and J by 1 base, leaving 4 bases between them. The germline gives CDR1 MNHNS, CDR2 SASEGT. The CDR3 coding sequence is TGTGCCAGCATTTCGAACACTGAAGCTTTCTTT. This gives the protein CASISNTEAFF.

Points on this clonotype: Given a much more abundant clone one base away, this may be a read error. The chain employs TRBV12-3 or TRBV12-4 and TRBJ1-1; 8 bases line up with TRBD1. CDR3 size: 15 residues. In DNA form, the CDR3 reads TGTCCCAGCAGTTTATTGCAGGGGGCGCAGACTGAAGCTTTCTTT. Protein: CPSSLLQGAQTEAFF.

This clonotype was detected only a few times. The gene calls are TRBV7-9 and TRBJ1-5, with TRBD1 as a possible D gene (6 bases). V lost 1 base and J 8 bases, leaving 21 bases between the germline ends. The length of the CDR3 is 17 residues. Germline CDR1 is SEHNR and CDR2 is FQNEAQ (reference sequence). In DNA form, the CDR3 reads TGTGCCAGCAGCTTAGAGGACAGCACGGCTTGGGTTGAGCCCCAGCATTTT. Translating it yields CASSLEDSTAWVEPQHF.

This clonotype was seen at least ten times. V and J are TRBV12-3 or TRBV12-4 and TRBJ1-1; possibly TRBD1 for D (6 bases). V gave up 5 bases and J gave up 1 base, with 14 bases separating them. The CDR3 is made up of 15 amino acids. The CDR3 region is CASSPPDRWNTEAFF. The CDR3 coding sequence is TGTGCCAGCAGTCCCCCGGACAGATGGAACACTGAAGCTTTCTTT.